This entry lists 28 T cell receptor beta chains sequenced from one sample in a study of cytomegalovirus exposure and HLA in healthy donors. PCR amplification relied on 60 Vbeta primers (plus 13 Jbeta primers). Data came from immunoSEQ multiplex PCR; TCRdb stores just in-frame clones and leaves some out. The sample has about 150,000 clones, roughly 73% seen once. Sequencing was done on a sample of PBMCs. The receptors were sampled from a man aged 18 to 29 in good health and CMV-seropositive.

This chain connects TRBV25-1 to TRBJ2-7; the match to TRBD2 covers 7 bases. CDR1 and CDR2 (germline): MGHDK, SYGVNS. Trimming removed 6 bases from V and 3 bases from J; junction bases left unmatched: 8. CDR3 length equals 14 residues. The CDR3 reads CASRMGGRHYEQYF. DNA for the CDR3: TGTGCCAGCAGGATGGGAGGGCGTCACTACGAGCAGTACTTC.

This clone was detected only a few times. V gene TRBV25-1 combines with J gene TRBJ2-2; possibly TRBD2 for D (6 bases). V was shortened by 5 bases and J by 1 base, with 11 bases between the two germline ends. The germline CDR1 and CDR2 sequences are MGHDK and SYGVNS. The CDR3 totals 15 residues. This chain's CDR3 is CASSTSGWNTGELFF. CDR3 sequence (DNA): TGTGCCAGCAGTACAAGCGGGTGGAACACCGGGGAGCTGTTTTTT.

The chain uses TRBV30 and TRBJ2-1; D perhaps matches TRBD2 (5 bases). The CDR3 sequence is 14 residues long. V lost 0 bases, J lost 3 bases, and 9 bases lay in between. CDR1 is GTSNPN and CDR2 is SVGIG in the germline V gene (reference sequence). In DNA, the CDR3 is TGTGCCTGGAGTGTACTCGGGGACTACAATGAGCAGTTCTTC. This translates into CAWSVLGDYNEQFF.

The CDR3 protein is CATSRGGLAGFYEQYF. The CDR3 coding sequence is TGTGCCACCAGCAGAGGAGGACTAGCGGGATTCTACGAGCAGTACTTC. V and J are TRBV15 and TRBJ2-7; TRBD2 aligns across 12 bases. This CDR3 contains 16 residues. Germline lookup yields CDR1 LNHNV and CDR2 YYDKDF (reference sequence). V gave up 1 base and J gave up 3 bases; unmatched junction bases: 4. Full variable domain (missing parts from reference TRBV15 and TRBJ2-7): DAMVIQNPRYQVTQFGKPVTLSCSQTLNHNVMYWYQQKSSQAPKLLFHYYDKDFNNEADTPDNFQSRRPNTSFCFLDIRSPGLGDTAMYLCATSRGGLAGFYEQYFGPGTRLTVT.

In this sample, this clone turned up once. The rearrangement joins TRBV2 to TRBJ2-3, with D maybe TRBD2 (5 bases). V was pared by 5 bases and J by 3 bases, with 9 bases between. This CDR3 has 13 residues. Germline CDR1 SNHLY, CDR2 FYNNEI. As DNA, the CDR3 is TGTGCCAGCAGTCGGGGAAAAACAGATACGCAGTATTTT. It encodes CASSRGKTDTQYF.

The chain employs TRBV9 and TRBJ2-2; D gene uncertain. Germline loops: CDR1 SGDLS, CDR2 YYNGEE. V was trimmed by 4 bases and J by 7 bases, leaving 14 bases between them. This CDR3 has 14 residues. The CDR3 DNA reads TGTGCCAGCAGCTCCGAGGTCCTTTTCGGGGAGCTGTTTTTT. It translates to CASSSEVLFGELFF.

V gene TRBV7-2 combines with J gene TRBJ2-2, with TRBD2 matching 12 bases. J was trimmed by 5 bases and V by 6 bases; bases with no gene match: 4. Germline V gene data show CDR1 as SGHTA and CDR2 as FQGNSA. The CDR3 extends over 15 amino acids. The CDR3 sequence is CASSRLAGVTGELFF. The CDR3 DNA is TGTGCCAGCAGTAGACTAGCGGGAGTTACCGGGGAGCTGTTTTTT.

This rearrangement joins TRBV10-3 to TRBJ2-7; D may be TRBD2 (6 bases). This CDR3 is 12 amino acids long. Between the trimmed V and J ends, which lost 4 bases and 4 bases, there was a span of 8 bases. Germline V gives CDR1 ENHRY, CDR2 SYGVKD. The CDR3 nucleotides are TGTGCCATCAGTGGGGGGGAATACGAGCAGTACTTC. Translating gives CAISGGEYEQYF.

The V call is TRBV2, the J call TRBJ2-7, with 8 bases matching TRBD2. The CDR3 runs to 16 residues. CDR1 is SNHLY, CDR2 FYNNEI, per germline. With V trimmed by 5 bases and J by 0 bases, 9 bases remained unmatched. The CDR3 nucleotides are TGTGCCAGCAGTCCCCTCAGCGGGGGAAACTCCTACGAGCAGTACTTC. It yields the protein CASSPLSGGNSYEQYF.

The CDR3 sequence: CASSGRRGGQETQYF. DNA for the CDR3: TGTGCCAGCAGTGGGAGAAGGGGGGGGCAAGAGACCCAGTACTTC. The chain links TRBV2 to TRBJ2-5; possibly TRBD2 for D (7 bases). Trimming removed 4 bases from V and 2 bases from J, with 14 bases in between. Germline CDR1 is SNHLY and CDR2 is FYNNEI. The length of the CDR3 is 15 residues.

J is TRBJ2-3 and V is TRBV2; D possibly corresponds to TRBD1 (6 bases). This CDR3 region has 14 residues. V dropped 11 bases and J dropped 3 bases, with 18 bases sitting between them. Germline CDR1 SNHLY, CDR2 FYNNEI. The CDR3: CAGKQGYYTDTQYF. The CDR3 DNA is TGTGCCGGAAAACAGGGTTATTATACAGATACGCAGTATTTT.

Of note for this clone: Its ends do not fully match the called genes, so a read error is possible. This sequence joins TRBV7-2 and TRBJ2-2, with 9 nucleotides matching TRBD1. Per germline, CDR1 SGHTA and CDR2 FQGNSA. This CDR3 has 16 residues. For the CDR3, the DNA is TGTGCCAGCAGCCTAGCAGGACAGGGGATAGCCGGGGAGCTGTTTTTT. Its protein product is CASSLAGQGIAGELFF.

The chain carries TRBV7-9 and TRBJ2-6, with 9 bases that match TRBD2. CDR1 SEHNR and CDR2 FQNEAQ come from the germline V gene (reference sequence). CDR3 length equals 18 residues. V gave up 5 bases and J gave up 2 bases; unmatched junction bases: 10. The CDR3 nucleotides are TGTGCCAGCAGCATAGGACTAGCGCCAACCACTGGGGCCAACGTCCTGACTTTC. Residues: CASSIGLAPTTGANVLTF. The full variable domain, in which reference TRBV7-9 and TRBJ2-6 provide the parts outside the CDR3, is DTGVSQNPRHKITKRGQNVTFRCDPISEHNRLYWYRQTLGQGPEFLTYFQNEAQLEKSRLLSDRFSAERPKGSFSTLEIQRTEQGDSAMYLCASSIGLAPTTGANVLTFGAGSRLTVL.

V and J are TRBV15 and TRBJ2-3; 9 nucleotides line up with TRBD2. CDR3 length: 15 amino acids. J lost 7 bases, V lost 5 bases, and 10 bases had no gene match. CDR1 and CDR2 from the germline V gene are LNHNV and YYDKDF (reference sequence). As DNA, the CDR3 is TGTGCCACCAGCGTCGTGGCCCTAGCGGGATATACGCAGTATTTT. Translated, it gives CATSVVALAGYTQYF.

V and J are TRBV5-1 and TRBJ2-1; the match to TRBD2 covers 13 bases. Per the germline V gene, CDR1 is SGHRS and CDR2 is YFSETQ. The CDR3 covers 20 residues. The V gene end was trimmed by 2 bases and the J gene end by 0 bases; junction bases not matched to a gene: 11. The CDR3 DNA follows: TGCGCCAGCAGCTTCCCCGGGACTAGCGGGACCTCGAGCTCCTACAATGAGCAGTTCTTC. Amino acids: CASSFPGTSGTSSSYNEQFF.

CDR3 nucleotides: TGCGCCAGCAGCTTGGACCTACCCCACTATGGCTACACCTTC. This codes for CASSLDLPHYGYTF. The rearrangement joins TRBV5-1 to TRBJ1-2, with D hard to call. This CDR3 spans 14 amino acids. CDR1 is SGHRS and CDR2 is YFSETQ in the germline V gene. The germline V and J ends were trimmed by 0 bases and 3 bases, with 9 bases remaining between them.

This chain links TRBV29-1 with TRBJ2-2; D is uncertain. The CDR3 runs to 13 residues. CDR1 is SQVTM, CDR2 ANQGSEA, per germline. Trimming took off 4 bases at V and 5 bases at J, with 11 bases between the two ends. CDR3 in amino acids: CSVGAVLTGELFF. CDR3 DNA sequence: TGCAGCGTTGGGGCAGTCCTAACCGGGGAGCTGTTTTTT.

This clone was counted a few times. The gene calls are TRBV11-2 and TRBJ2-7; 7 bases align to TRBD1. V dropped 6 bases and J dropped 3; count of bases not matched to a gene: 11. The CDR3 is made up of 15 amino acids. Germline V CDR1 and CDR2: SGHAT, FQNNGV. This chain's CDR3 is CASRPTGQPYYEQYF. The DNA of the CDR3 is TGTGCCAGCAGACCAACGGGACAGCCTTACTACGAGCAGTACTTC.

V and J are TRBV25-1 and TRBJ2-7, with 8 bases aligning to TRBD1. With V trimmed by 6 bases and J by 5 bases, 12 bases remained unmatched. The CDR3 has 15 residues. Germline V gene lookup returns CDR1 MGHDK and CDR2 SYGVNS. The CDR3 nucleotides read TGTGCCAGCAGCCAAGGACAGGGTCGATTGAACGAGCAGTACTTC. Encoded protein: CASSQGQGRLNEQYF.

The rearrangement uses TRBV2 and TRBJ1-5; no reliable D call. Trimming removed 6 bases at V and 4 bases at J, with 10 bases between. Per the germline V gene, CDR1 is SNHLY and CDR2 is FYNNEI. The CDR3 spans 13 residues. CDR3 DNA: TGTGCCAGCAGCCTTTCAGGAAATCAGCCCCAGCATTTT. This encodes CASSLSGNQPQHF.

This sequence joins TRBV19 and TRBJ2-7; 9 positions match TRBD1. CDR3 size: 14 residues. V gave up 5 bases and J gave up 7 bases; unmatched junction bases: 9. From germline, CDR1 is LNHDA and CDR2 SQIVND (reference sequence). The CDR3 region is CASSDSGQGLEQYF. CDR3 sequence (DNA): TGTGCCAGTAGTGACTCGGGACAGGGTTTGGAGCAGTACTTC.

The chain recombines TRBV15 with TRBJ1-2; D uncertain. The length of the CDR3 is 13 residues. Germline CDR1 and CDR2: LNHNV and YYDKDF (reference sequence). The V end lost 4 bases, the J end lost 1 base, and 7 bases lay between the germline ends. CDR3 sequence (DNA): TGTGCCACCAGCACAGACATTAACTATGGCTACACCTTC. Protein product: CATSTDINYGYTF.

The V gene is TRBV7-9, the J gene TRBJ2-7, with 9 bases identical to TRBD1. V gave up 5 bases and J gave up 3 bases; unmatched junction bases: 14. The CDR3 contains 17 residues. CDR1 is SEHNR, CDR2 FQNEAQ, per germline (reference sequence). CDR3 region: CASSPRGQGENFYEQYF. Here the CDR3 DNA reads TGTGCCAGCAGCCCAAGGGGACAGGGCGAAAATTTCTACGAGCAGTACTTC.

The chain joins TRBV7-9 to TRBJ2-2; TRBD1 matches 9 bases. This CDR3 is 19 amino acids long. The germline gives CDR1 SEHNR, CDR2 FQNEAQ (reference sequence). V shed 5 bases and J 4 bases; nucleotides not matched to a gene: 17. The CDR3, as DNA: TGTGCCAGCAGCCACCAGGCCGGGACAGGGATTATGGGCACCGGGGAGCTGTTTTTT. Translated: CASSHQAGTGIMGTGELFF.

V is TRBV2 and J is TRBJ1-2; no clear D. Germline V lookup: CDR1 SNHLY, CDR2 FYNNEI. Trimming stripped 3 bases from V and 8 bases from J, with 16 bases between. This CDR3 is built from 14 residues. CDR3: CASSETTSLGGYTF. The CDR3 DNA sequence: TGTGCCAGCAGTGAGACAACTAGCTTGGGGGGCTACACCTTC.

The chain uses TRBV15 and TRBJ1-2; TRBD1 aligns across 9 bases. This CDR3 has 15 amino acids. V shed 3 bases and J 3 bases; nucleotides not matched to a gene: 5. Germline V gene sequence: CDR1 LNHNV, CDR2 YYDKDF (reference sequence). CDR3 DNA sequence: TGTGCCACCAGCAGGGACAGGGGATTTGACTATGGCTACACCTTC. Amino acids: CATSRDRGFDYGYTF. The variable domain in full, with the rest retrieved from reference TRBV15 and TRBJ1-2, is DAMVIQNPRYQVTQFGKPVTLSCSQTLNHNVMYWYQQKSSQAPKLLFHYYDKDFNNEADTPDNFQSRRPNTSFCFLDIRSPGLGDTAMYLCATSRDRGFDYGYTFGSGTRLTVV.

This clone turned up a few times. The chain has TRBV7-3 and TRBJ2-3; no clear D. Germline-derived CDR1 and CDR2 are SGHTA and FQGTGA. The CDR3 length is 13 residues. Deletions cut 1 base from V and 4 bases from J, with 6 bases between. CDR3 bases: TGTGCCAGCAGCTTAATGGGCCCAGATACGCAGTATTTT. It translates to CASSLMGPDTQYF.

This sequence joins TRBV11-1 and TRBJ2-1; 12 bases match TRBD2. Trimming cost V 1 base and J 7 bases; bases outside gene matches: 11. Per the germline V gene, CDR1 is SGHAT and CDR2 is FQDESV (reference sequence). The CDR3 totals 18 residues. DNA of the CDR3: TGTGCCAGCAGCTTAGTGTGGCTAGCGGGAGGGCTTATTAATGAGCAGTTCTTC. This translates into CASSLVWLAGGLINEQFF.